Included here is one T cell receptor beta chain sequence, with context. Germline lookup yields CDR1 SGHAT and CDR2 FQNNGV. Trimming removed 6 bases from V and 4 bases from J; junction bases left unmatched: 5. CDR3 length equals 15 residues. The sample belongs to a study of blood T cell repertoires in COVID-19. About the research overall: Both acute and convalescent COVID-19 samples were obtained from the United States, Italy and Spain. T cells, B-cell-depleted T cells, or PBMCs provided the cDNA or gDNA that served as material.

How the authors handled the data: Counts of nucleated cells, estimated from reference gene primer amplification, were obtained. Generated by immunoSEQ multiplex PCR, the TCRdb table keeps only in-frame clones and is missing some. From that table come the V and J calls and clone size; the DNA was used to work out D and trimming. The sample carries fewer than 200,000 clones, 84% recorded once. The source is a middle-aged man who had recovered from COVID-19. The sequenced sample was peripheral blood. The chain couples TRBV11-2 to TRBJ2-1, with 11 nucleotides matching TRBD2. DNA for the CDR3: TGTGCCAGCAGACCGGGACTAGCGGTTTACAATGAGCAGTTCTTC. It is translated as CASRPGLAVYNEQFF.